Below are 25 T cell receptor beta chains sequenced from a single sample in a study of blood T cell repertoires in COVID-19. Sequencing was performed with immunoSEQ multiplex PCR; in TCRdb, only in-frame clones are kept and a portion is missing. The table records 150,000 to 200,000 clones, over 75% of them present only once. Sequencing was performed on peripheral blood. Receptors were obtained from a man between 60 and 75 years old with active or convalescent COVID-19.

As concerns this clone: The identical CDR3 is also encoded by other nucleotide sequences in the sample. V and J are TRBV7-9 and TRBJ2-7; D perhaps matches TRBD1 (5 bases). Germline loops: CDR1 SEHNR, CDR2 FQNEAQ (reference sequence). The CDR3 loop spans 14 amino acids. Trimming left V 3 bases short and J 1 base short, with 10 bases between. The CDR3 nucleotides are TGTGCCAGCAGCTTGGAAGGGGTGTCCTACGAGCAGTACTTC. This gives the protein CASSLEGVSYEQYF.

V is TRBV7-2 and J is TRBJ2-2; perhaps TRBD1 as D (5 bases). Germline V gives CDR1 SGHTA, CDR2 FQGNSA. Trimming pared 5 bases from V and 0 bases from J, leaving 7 bases between. This CDR3 contains 14 residues. CDR3 loop: CASSAQANTGELFF. CDR3 in DNA: TGTGCCAGCAGCGCACAGGCGAACACCGGGGAGCTGTTTTTT.

The rearrangement uses TRBV7-2 and TRBJ1-1, with D tentatively TRBD1 (5 bases). The germline V gene encodes CDR1 SGHTA and CDR2 FQGNSA. The length of the CDR3 is 16 residues. Deletions cut 2 bases from V and 0 bases from J, with 13 bases between. Here the CDR3 reads CASSLMQGGMNTEAFF. In DNA, the CDR3 is TGTGCCAGCAGCTTAATGCAGGGAGGCATGAACACTGAAGCTTTCTTT.

This chain links TRBV6-2 or TRBV6-3 with TRBJ1-2; TRBD1 aligns across 7 bases. CDR3 length: 14 amino acids. The junction had 6 bases not matched to a gene; V was cut back by 4 bases and J by 4 bases. CDR1 and CDR2 (germline): MNHEY, SVGEGT. Here the CDR3 reads CASSFPTGAYGYTF. The CDR3 nucleotides read TGTGCCAGCAGTTTTCCCACAGGGGCCTATGGCTACACCTTC.

The table lists this clone with a few counts. The chain recombines TRBV3-1 (or the pseudogene TRBV3-2) with TRBJ2-5; 7 nucleotides line up with TRBD1. Germline V gene lookup returns CDR1 LGHDT and CDR2 YNNKEL (reference sequence). CDR3 length: 16 residues. Trimming took 0 bases from V and 1 from J; bases not matched to a gene: 5. In DNA, the CDR3 is TGTGCCAGCAGCCAAGATCAAGGGGGCCGCCAAGAGACCCAGTACTTC. Protein product: CASSQDQGGRQETQYF.

This chain links TRBV20-1 with TRBJ2-5; TRBD1 might be the D (6 bases). Germline CDR1 DFQATT, CDR2 SNEGSKA (reference sequence). The CDR3 has 11 amino acids. V was trimmed by 8 bases and J by 5 bases, leaving 12 bases between them. As DNA, the CDR3 is TGCAGTTCGGACAGCGCCGAGACCCAGTACTTC. Its protein is CSSDSAETQYF.

This clone was detected once. This chain connects TRBV6-1 to TRBJ1-6; 8 bases line up with TRBD1. Per the germline V gene, CDR1 is MNHNS and CDR2 is SASEGT. The CDR3 length is 14 residues. Trimming removed 2 bases from V and 11 bases from J; junction bases left unmatched: 5. This CDR3 is CASSELDRVTPLHF. The CDR3 bases are TGTGCCAGCAGTGAACTGGACAGGGTTACACCCCTCCACTTT.

This clone was seen more than once but under ten times. The V and J genes are TRBV19 and TRBJ1-1, with TRBD1 matching over 7 bases. CDR1 and CDR2 from the germline V gene are LNHDA and SQIVND (reference sequence). This CDR3 is 14 amino acids long. With 7 bases clipped from V and 0 bases from J, the junction kept 5 bases outside the gene matches. The CDR3 sequence: CASTPTGLNTEAFF. The CDR3 nucleotides read TGTGCCAGTACCCCGACAGGGTTGAACACTGAAGCTTTCTTT.

A few counts support this clone. In DNA form, the CDR3 reads TGTGCCAGCAGTTCCCCCAGGGTAGGGGACTCCTACGAGCAGTACTTC. As protein: CASSSPRVGDSYEQYF. V usage is TRBV6-5 and J usage is TRBJ2-7; D possibly corresponds to TRBD1 (5 bases). The CDR3 extends over 16 amino acids. V lost 4 bases to trimming and J lost 0 bases, with 16 bases between them. CDR1 and CDR2 from the germline V gene are MNHEY and SVGAGI.

This clone was counted once. The J gene is TRBJ1-2, the V gene TRBV7-9; D perhaps matches TRBD1 (5 bases). The CDR3 is 13 amino acids. V was clipped by 3 bases and J by 4 bases, with 9 bases between them. Germline V gives CDR1 SEHNR, CDR2 FQNEAQ (reference sequence). The CDR3 DNA sequence: TGTGCCAGCAGCTTTCGGGGGGGCTATGGCTACACCTTC. Protein: CASSFRGGYGYTF.

Written as DNA, the CDR3 is TGCAGCGCCAAGGGGGATAGCTCTGGGGCCAACGTCCTGACTTTC. It is translated as CSAKGDSSGANVLTF. The gene calls are TRBV29-1 and TRBJ2-6, with D maybe TRBD1 (6 bases). This CDR3 contains 15 residues. Germline loops: CDR1 SQVTM, CDR2 ANQGSEA. Trimming stripped 7 bases from V and 0 bases from J, with 13 bases between.

The chain is built from TRBV5-1 and TRBJ1-1; TRBD1 matches 7 bases. V lost 4 bases to trimming and J lost 3 bases; unmatched junction nucleotides: 12. Germline loops: CDR1 SGHRS, CDR2 YFSETQ. The CDR3 is 16 residues long. The CDR3 bases are TGCGCCAGCAGCGTAGGCCCTACAGGGGACCACACTGAAGCTTTCTTT. Its translation: CASSVGPTGDHTEAFF. Variable domain in full (rest from reference TRBV5-1 and TRBJ1-1): KAGVTQTPRYLIKTRGQQVTLSCSPISGHRSVSWYQQTPGQGLQFLFEYFSETQRNKGNFPGRFSGRQFSNSRSEMNVSTLELGDSALYLCASSVGPTGDHTEAFFGQGTRLTVV.

Turning to this clone: This could be a read error, since a much larger clone is one nucleotide away. V gene TRBV3-1 (or the pseudogene TRBV3-2) combines with J gene TRBJ2-7; 8 bases agree with TRBD1. V lost 4 bases, J lost 3 bases, and 5 bases stayed unmatched. CDR3 size: 14 residues. Germline CDR1 and CDR2: LGHDT and YNNKEL (reference sequence). The CDR3 is CASSPRTGNYEQYF. The DNA for the CDR3 is TGTGCCAGCAGCCCCCGGACAGGGAACTACGAGCAGTACTTC.

This chain joins TRBV6-1 and TRBJ1-6; 11 positions match TRBD1. Germline trimming cut 2 bases from V and 10 bases from J; bases unmatched to any gene: 4. This CDR3 has 15 residues. The V gene's germline CDR1 is MNHNS and CDR2 SASEGT. CDR3 protein: CASSEPWTGGSPLHF. The DNA for the CDR3 is TGTGCCAGCAGTGAACCTTGGACAGGGGGCTCACCCCTCCACTTT.

In this sample, this clone turned up once. The rearrangement uses TRBV6-5 and TRBJ2-3, with TRBD2 matching over 7 bases. Germline V gene sequence: CDR1 MNHEY, CDR2 SVGAGI. The CDR3 has 14 amino acids. V lost 7 bases and J lost 4; bases outside the gene matches: 8. CDR3 sequence: CASTRVAGADTQYF. Written as DNA, the CDR3 is TGTGCCAGCACGAGGGTGGCGGGAGCAGATACGCAGTATTTT.

This rearrangement joins TRBV5-1 to TRBJ1-4; no firm D call. CDR3 length equals 14 residues. V dropped 4 bases and J dropped 3 bases, with 10 bases sitting between them. Looked up from germline, CDR1 is SGHRS and CDR2 is YFSETQ. The CDR3 DNA reads as TGCGCCAGCAGCCCCCGCGGGGCTAATGAAAAACTGTTTTTT. Amino acids: CASSPRGANEKLFF.

The CDR3 nucleotides are TGCAGCGTTGTTAGCCGAACCGGGACAGGGCCCGACAATGAGCAGTTCTTC. Translation gives CSVVSRTGTGPDNEQFF. V usage is TRBV29-1 and J usage is TRBJ2-1; 9 nucleotides agree with TRBD1. Germline V CDR1 and CDR2: SQVTM, ANQGSEA. There are 17 residues in the CDR3. With V trimmed by 4 bases and J by 5 bases, 15 bases remained unmatched.

This clone was counted only a few times. V is TRBV2 and J is TRBJ2-3, with a tentative D call TRBD2 (6 bases). CDR1 and CDR2 (germline): SNHLY, FYNNEI. The CDR3 loop spans 15 amino acids. The germline V and J ends were trimmed by 4 bases and 1 base, with 12 bases remaining between them. CDR3 coding DNA: TGTGCCAGCAGTGCGGGGGTTTCGGGCACAGATACGCAGTATTTT. Translation gives CASSAGVSGTDTQYF.

This CDR3 reads CASSLGGTGFGYTF. In DNA form, the CDR3 reads TGTGCCAGCAGCTTAGGTGGGACAGGGTTCGGCTACACCTTC. V usage is TRBV7-9 and J usage is TRBJ1-2; 9 nucleotides agree with TRBD1. The CDR3 has 14 residues. Germline assignment: CDR1 SEHNR and CDR2 FQNEAQ (reference sequence). After removal of 1 base from V and 8 bases from J, the junction contained 5 bases not matched to a gene.

The genes are TRBV6-5 and TRBJ1-6; D remains unclear. Germline CDR1 reads MNHEY; CDR2 reads SVGAGI. V shed 2 bases and J shed 8 bases, with 4 bases lying between them. The length of the CDR3 is 12 residues. CDR3 sequence reads: CASSYPDSPLHF. CDR3 DNA: TGTGCCAGCAGTTACCCGGATTCACCCCTCCACTTT.

This clone was observed a single time. The chain joins TRBV19 to TRBJ1-5, with a weak D call TRBD1 (5 bases). The CDR3 is 14 residues long. CDR1 LNHDA and CDR2 SQIVND come from the germline V gene (reference sequence). V lost 5 bases and J 2 bases, leaving 10 bases between the germline ends. The CDR3 DNA reads as TGTGCCAGTAGTTGGGGGGAGGGCAATCAGCCCCAGCATTTT. Its translation is CASSWGEGNQPQHF.

A note on this clone: The identical CDR3 is also encoded by other nucleotide sequences in the sample. This chain joins TRBV12-3 or TRBV12-4 and TRBJ1-5, with D unresolved. This CDR3 region has 13 residues. V gave up 3 bases and J gave up 2 bases, with 5 bases separating them. The CDR3 reads CASSLSGNQPQHF. Here the CDR3 DNA reads TGTGCCAGCAGTTTGAGTGGCAATCAGCCCCAGCATTTT.

The chain employs TRBV19 and TRBJ2-7; 8 bases are a match to TRBD1. The CDR3 totals 18 residues. The V gene's germline CDR1 is LNHDA and CDR2 SQIVND (reference sequence). V shed 4 bases and J 3 bases; nucleotides not matched to a gene: 17. This chain's CDR3 is CASSTTKPYRDRIYEQYF. The DNA of the CDR3 is TGTGCCAGTAGTACTACAAAACCATACCGGGACAGGATCTACGAGCAGTACTTC.

This clone was counted a few times. The chain is built from TRBV5-1 and TRBJ1-1; no clear D gene. The germline V and J ends were trimmed by 4 bases and 0 bases, with 7 bases remaining between them. The CDR3 is 13 residues long. Germline lookup yields CDR1 SGHRS and CDR2 YFSETQ. CDR3: CASSDILNTEAFF. The CDR3 DNA reads TGCGCCAGCAGCGACATCCTGAACACTGAAGCTTTCTTT.

V is TRBV12-3 or TRBV12-4 and J is TRBJ2-7; 8 positions agree with TRBD1. V lost 5 bases, J lost 6 bases, and 3 bases stayed unmatched. The CDR3 is 12 amino acids. CDR3 in DNA: TGTGCCAGCAGTAGACAGGGGATCGAGCAGTACTTC. Amino acid sequence: CASSRQGIEQYF.